Following are 19 T cell receptor beta chains from one sample sequenced in a study of cytomegalovirus exposure and HLA in healthy donors. Clones were sequenced by immunoSEQ multiplex PCR, and TCRdb holds only the in-frame ones, with some missing. Of some 38,000 clones in the sample, roughly 93% are singletons; the top ten hold 2.5% to 4%. The sequenced material came from PBMCs. Receptor source: a man younger than 30 in good health and CMV-seronegative.

This chain joins TRBV7-3 and TRBJ2-5; 8 nucleotides agree with TRBD1. The CDR3 covers 13 residues. CDR1 and CDR2 from the germline V gene are SGHTA and FQGTGA. The J segment lost 4 bases and the V segment lost 5 bases, leaving 3 bases of the junction unmatched. CDR3: CASSKGTGETQYF. The DNA for the CDR3 is TGTGCCAGCAGCAAAGGGACAGGAGAGACCCAGTACTTC.

The chain uses TRBV6-1 and TRBJ2-7, with D possibly TRBD1 on 6 matching bases. Trimming left V 6 bases short and J 4 bases short, with 13 bases between. CDR1 and CDR2 from the germline V gene are MNHNS and SASEGT. This CDR3 spans 13 amino acids. For the CDR3, the DNA is TGTGCCAGCAGACCCCAAGGGGGTTACGAGCAGTACTTC. This codes for CASRPQGGYEQYF.

This sequence joins TRBV6-5 and TRBJ2-2; 7 bases are shared with TRBD2. V shed 7 bases, J shed 5 bases, and the junction held 7 bases outside the gene matches. The CDR3 is made up of 14 amino acids. The germline V gene encodes CDR1 MNHEY and CDR2 SVGAGI. The CDR3 bases are TGTGCCAGCAAATTGGGGGGGAATACCGGGGAGCTGTTTTTT. This encodes CASKLGGNTGELFF.

The chain uses TRBV19 and TRBJ2-1; perhaps TRBD1 as D (6 bases). The CDR3 is 18 amino acids. The V and J ends lost 0 bases and 8 bases respectively, with 23 bases between them. Germline V lookup: CDR1 LNHDA, CDR2 SQIVND (reference sequence). The CDR3 DNA reads TGTGCCAGTAGTATAGATCGCGTTGGGTTTTACAGGGCGGATGAGCAGTTCTTC. It codes for CASSIDRVGFYRADEQFF.

CDR3 sequence: CASTSPLQVPGELFF. The CDR3 region has the DNA TGTGCCTCCACCTCTCCATTACAGGTTCCCGGGGAGCTGTTTTTT. V usage is TRBV30 and J usage is TRBJ2-2; maybe TRBD1 (5 bases). V was cut by 7 bases and J by 6 bases, with 21 bases left in between. From germline, CDR1 is GTSNPN and CDR2 SVGIG (reference sequence). This CDR3 is built from 15 residues. Full variable domain (rest looked up from reference TRBV30 and TRBJ2-2): SQTIHQWPATLVQPVGSPLSLECTVEGTSNPNLYWYRQAAGRGLQLLFYSVGIGQISSEVPQNLSASRPQDRQFILSSKKLLLSDSGFYLCASTSPLQVPGELFFGEGSRLTVL.

The V and J genes are TRBV27 and TRBJ2-7; TRBD1 might be the D (6 bases). Between the trimmed V and J ends, which lost 5 bases and 2 bases, there was a span of 19 bases. Germline assignment: CDR1 MNHEY and CDR2 SMNVEV (reference sequence). The CDR3 has 16 amino acids. The chain's CDR3 is CASSARDTARTYEQYF. CDR3 bases: TGTGCCAGCAGTGCTCGGGACACCGCTCGAACCTACGAGCAGTACTTC.

The chain links TRBV2 to TRBJ2-7, with 9 bases aligning to TRBD1. V lost 6 bases to trimming and J lost 5 bases; unmatched junction nucleotides: 2. This CDR3 has 12 amino acids. CDR1 is SNHLY, CDR2 FYNNEI, per germline. CDR3 residues: CASRGDRDEQYF. The CDR3 DNA sequence: TGTGCCAGCAGAGGGGACAGGGACGAGCAGTACTTC.

CDR3: CASSDRGLAGFYEQYF. CDR3 nucleotides: TGTGCCAGCAGTGATCGCGGACTAGCGGGATTCTACGAGCAGTACTTC. V gene TRBV6-1 combines with J gene TRBJ2-7, with 12 bases lining up with TRBD2. The CDR3 is 16 amino acids. V lost 3 bases and J lost 3; bases outside the gene matches: 6. Looked up from germline, CDR1 is MNHNS and CDR2 is SASEGT.

Only one count was recorded for this clone. The chain uses TRBV2 and TRBJ2-3, with D maybe TRBD1 (5 bases). The CDR3 is 12 residues long. Germline CDR1 reads SNHLY; CDR2 reads FYNNEI. Trimming pared 8 bases from V and 2 bases from J, leaving 8 bases between. CDR3 nucleotides: TGTGCCAGCCAACAGGACACAGATACGCAGTATTTT. This codes for CASQQDTDTQYF. Complete variable domain (other parts from reference TRBV2 and TRBJ2-3): EPEVTQTPSHQVTQMGQEVILRCVPISNHLYFYWYRQILGQKVEFLVSFYNNEISEKSEIFDDQFSVERPDGSNFTLKIRSTKLEDSAMYFCASQQDTDTQYFGPGTRLTVL.

The chain couples TRBV30 to TRBJ2-1, with 7 bases identical to TRBD2. Germline-derived CDR1 and CDR2 are GTSNPN and SVGIG (reference sequence). CDR3 length: 15 amino acids. Trimming took 3 bases from V and 4 from J; bases not matched to a gene: 9. The CDR3 is CAWSQGTSAYNEQFF. The CDR3 DNA reads as TGTGCCTGGAGCCAGGGAACTAGCGCTTACAATGAGCAGTTCTTC.

This chain uses TRBV29-1 with TRBJ2-7, with 8 bases that match TRBD2. CDR3 size: 13 residues. From germline, CDR1 is SQVTM and CDR2 ANQGSEA. V shed 7 bases and J 6 bases; nucleotides not matched to a gene: 11. CDR3: CSALRGGAGEQYF. The CDR3 DNA is TGCAGCGCACTCCGGGGGGGGGCGGGCGAGCAGTACTTC.

The CDR3 coding sequence is TGTGCCACCAGCAGAGATCAAGGGAGGGGTACGCAGTATTTT. Encoded protein: CATSRDQGRGTQYF. The chain is built from TRBV15 and TRBJ2-3; the match to TRBD2 covers 7 bases. This CDR3 is built from 14 residues. The V gene end was trimmed by 0 bases and the J gene end by 8 bases; junction bases not matched to a gene: 5. Germline values: CDR1 LNHNV, CDR2 YYDKDF (reference sequence). The complete variable domain, with remaining parts taken from reference TRBV15 and TRBJ2-3, reads DAMVIQNPRYQVTQFGKPVTLSCSQTLNHNVMYWYQQKSSQAPKLLFHYYDKDFNNEADTPDNFQSRRPNTSFCFLDIRSPGLGDTAMYLCATSRDQGRGTQYFGPGTRLTVL.

As DNA, the CDR3 is TGTGCCAGTACAATTTTCGGGGGTCGAACCTACACCTTC. Its protein product is CASTIFGGRTYTF. The chain employs TRBV19 and TRBJ1-2; D might be TRBD1 (5 bases). V lost 7 bases, J lost 10 bases, and 19 bases lay in between. CDR3 length: 13 residues. CDR1 and CDR2 from the germline V gene are LNHDA and SQIVND (reference sequence).

Note on this clone: The junction departs from germline at one end; a sequencing error may be responsible. The chain recombines TRBV6-6 with TRBJ1-1; a possible D gene is TRBD1 (6 bases). The CDR3 runs to 11 residues. Germline-derived CDR1 and CDR2 are MNHNY and SVGAGI (reference sequence). The chain's CDR3 is CASSTTGLHIF. The CDR3, as DNA: TGTGCCAGCAGTACGACAGGACTCCACATTTTT.

The chain uses TRBV19 and TRBJ2-1; the match to TRBD2 covers 9 bases. From germline, CDR1 is LNHDA and CDR2 SQIVND (reference sequence). Trimming took 5 bases from V and 9 from J; bases not matched to a gene: 5. The CDR3 is 13 amino acids. CDR3 sequence reads: CASSRAGGGEQFF. For the CDR3, the DNA is TGTGCCAGTAGTCGGGCGGGAGGGGGTGAGCAGTTCTTC. Looking up the rest from reference TRBV19 and TRBJ2-1 gives the full variable domain: DGGITQSPKYLFRKEGQNVTLSCEQNLNHDAMYWYRQDPGQGLRLIYYSQIVNDFQKGDIAEGYSVSREKKESFPLTVTSAQKNPTAFYLCASSRAGGGEQFFGPGTRLTVL.

This clone occurred once. V and J are TRBV2 and TRBJ1-2; maybe TRBD1 (6 bases). Germline CDR1 SNHLY, CDR2 FYNNEI. V dropped 2 bases and J dropped 6 bases, with 13 bases sitting between them. The CDR3 totals 14 residues. The CDR3 DNA follows: TGTGCCAGCAGTGAAAGGGGGACTAAGCATGGCTACACCTTC. Translating gives CASSERGTKHGYTF.

The V call is TRBV19, the J call TRBJ1-2; tentatively, D is TRBD1 (6 bases). Germline CDR1 reads LNHDA; CDR2 reads SQIVND (reference sequence). The length of the CDR3 is 14 residues. Trimming removed 1 base from V and 6 bases from J, with 12 bases in between. DNA for the CDR3: TGTGCCAGTAGTATAGTGCAACAGGGACATGGCTACACCTTC. This codes for CASSIVQQGHGYTF. Supplemented by reference TRBV19 and TRBJ1-2, the full variable domain reads DGGITQSPKYLFRKEGQNVTLSCEQNLNHDAMYWYRQDPGQGLRLIYYSQIVNDFQKGDIAEGYSVSREKKESFPLTVTSAQKNPTAFYLCASSIVQQGHGYTFGSGTRLTVV.

This chain links TRBV28 with TRBJ2-7; possibly TRBD1 for D (6 bases). The CDR3 has 12 residues. V was cut by 10 bases and J by 2 bases, with 12 bases left in between. Germline-derived CDR1 and CDR2 are MDHEN and SYDVKM. CDR3 bases: TGTGCCATGTCAACAGGGACCTACGAGCAGTACTTC. It encodes CAMSTGTYEQYF.

In this sample, this clone turned up once. This chain links TRBV5-1 with TRBJ1-3; maybe TRBD1 (5 bases). CDR3 size: 15 residues. Trimming cost V 3 bases and J 4 bases, with 14 bases left between them. Germline values: CDR1 SGHRS, CDR2 YFSETQ. Here the CDR3 reads CASSSATDQGNTIYF. The CDR3 DNA reads as TGCGCCAGCAGCTCCGCGACAGACCAAGGAAACACCATATATTTT.